The clone carrying this T cell receptor beta chain was observed a handful of times. This entry belongs to a study of T-cell memory formation after mild COVID-19. One entry per CDR3 protein, called by TCRdb with MiXCR from the 5' RACE reads. There are around 430,000 distinct CDR3 sequences in the sample; about 17% occur only once, and roughly 21% lies in the top ten. This CDR3 region has 15 residues. Germline CDR1 SGHRS, CDR2 YFSETQ. The trim removed 4 bases at V and 2 bases at J, leaving 6 bases unmatched. The clonotype was recovered from a man aged 18 to 30 who had mild COVID-19 (a few samples of this study predate the infection). Cell type and time point are not known. The specimen sequenced was PBMCs or a T cell subset sorted from them (not recorded which). The chain is built from TRBV5-1 and TRBJ2-7; the match to TRBD1 covers 10 bases. CDR3 residues: CASSTRQGATYEQYF. The CDR3, as DNA: TGCGCCAGCAGCACCCGACAGGGGGCCACCTACGAGCAGTACTTC.